The clone carrying this T cell receptor (beta chain) has only a few counts. The antigen is undetermined. TCRdb used MiXCR to reprocess the 5' RACE reads, holding one entry per CDR3 protein. The sample has about 260,000 distinct CDR3 sequences, roughly 15% seen once; the top ten hold 22%. This sample was taken from a study of T-cell memory formation after mild COVID-19. Across the whole study: Across donors, TCR clusters were largely donor specific.

Study conclusions and caveats: The study found balanced CD4/CD8 in clones contracting day 15 to 85 and a CD4+ lean in later expanders. Day 37-peaking second-wave clones had unconfirmed SARS-CoV-2 specificity. CD4+ contracting clones were mainly CM and EM; CD8+ ones, EMRA.

The germline V gene encodes CDR1 SGHAT and CDR2 FQNNGV. Between the trimmed V and J ends, which lost 5 bases and 4 bases, there was a span of 15 bases. The CDR3 loop spans 15 amino acids. This clonotype was obtained from a man aged 18-30 years who had mild COVID-19 (a few samples of this study predate the infection). Cell type and time point are not known. Sequenced: PBMCs or a T cell subset sorted from them (not recorded which). The rearrangement links TRBV11-2 to TRBJ1-5; tentative D call: TRBD1 (5 bases). CDR3 amino acids: CASSPFGGGNQPQHF. DNA of the CDR3: TGTGCCAGCAGCCCATTCGGGGGAGGAAATCAGCCCCAGCATTTT.